This T cell receptor (beta chain) was found in a study of T cells in Graves' hyperthyroidism and ophthalmopathy. Study conclusions and caveats: Median prediction lead before ophthalmopathy onset was 5 to 7.5 months with the model. A model built on 13 V-J features separated ophthalmopathy from stable hyperthyroidism.

There are 17 residues in the CDR3. V gave up 2 bases and J gave up 5 bases; unmatched junction bases: 9. Germline CDR1 reads LGHDT; CDR2 reads YNNKEL (reference sequence). Details on this clonotype: Its antigen is as yet unknown.

Amplified TCR beta CDR3 regions derived from RNA transcripts. HTBI primers were the set used in a first-round RT-PCR of the TCR CDR3. Via MiXCR, TCRdb re-called the multiplex PCR reads, giving one row per CDR3 protein. The data contain about 400,000 distinct CDR3 sequences, roughly 25% of them singletons. This chain joins TRBV3-1 and TRBJ2-3; TRBD2 aligns across 11 bases. Sequencing input: blood. This receptor was identified in a man aged 45 to 65 with Graves' hyperthyroidism. CDR3 loop: CASSQRIAGGPGDTQYF. CDR3 DNA: TGTGCCAGCAGCCAAAGAATAGCGGGAGGGCCCGGAGATACGCAGTATTTT.